The clone carrying this T cell receptor (beta chain) has just one count. The ends lost 9 bases at V and 2 bases at J; junction bases unmatched: 12. The germline V gene has CDR1 MGHDK and CDR2 SYGVNS. The CDR3 has 15 residues. This sample was included in a study of CD8+CD57+ T cells in acquired aplastic anemia. Study-wide background: CD4+ and CD8+ cells, once sorted, gave DNA averaging around 3.4 ug.

Genomic DNA provided the template from which TCR beta VDJ and CDR3 profiles were obtained. One entry per CDR3 protein results from TCRdb running MiXCR on the reads. This sample has hundreds of thousands of distinct CDR3 sequences; 65% to 75% occur once, and the top ten carry 3% to 5%. Sequenced: sorted CD4+, CD8+, or CD8+CD57+ T cells (not recorded which) from PBMCs. The V call is TRBV25-1, the J call TRBJ2-7; 8 bases align to TRBD1. The receptor was derived from a human donor in good health, serving as a control. CDR3 protein: CASSIDWDRTYEQYF. In nucleotides, the CDR3 is TGTGCCAGTAGTATAGATTGGGACAGGACCTACGAGCAGTACTTC.